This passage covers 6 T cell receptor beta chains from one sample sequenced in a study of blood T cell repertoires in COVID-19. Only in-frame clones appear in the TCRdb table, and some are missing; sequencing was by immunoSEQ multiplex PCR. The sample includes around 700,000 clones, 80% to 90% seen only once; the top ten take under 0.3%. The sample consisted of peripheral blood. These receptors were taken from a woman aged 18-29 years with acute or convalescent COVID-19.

The CDR3 DNA follows: TGTGCCAGCAGTTTAGGGTTCGCGATGCAGTTCTTC. Encoded protein: CASSLGFAMQFF. This rearrangement joins TRBV12-3 or TRBV12-4 to TRBJ2-1; D ambiguous. V was clipped by 1 base and J by 12 bases, with 10 bases between them. The CDR3 has 12 amino acids.

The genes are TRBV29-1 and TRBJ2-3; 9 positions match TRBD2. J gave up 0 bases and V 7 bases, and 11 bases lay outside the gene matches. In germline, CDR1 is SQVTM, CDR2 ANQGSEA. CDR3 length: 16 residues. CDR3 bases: TGCAGCGCCGAGACTAGCGGTCGAACTAGCACAGATACGCAGTATTTT. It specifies CSAETSGRTSTDTQYF.

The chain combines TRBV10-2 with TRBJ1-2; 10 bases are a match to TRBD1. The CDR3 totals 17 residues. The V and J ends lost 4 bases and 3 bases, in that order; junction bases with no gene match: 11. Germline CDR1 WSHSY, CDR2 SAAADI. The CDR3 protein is CASSGRQGATVDYGYTF. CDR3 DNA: TGCGCCAGCAGTGGAAGACAGGGGGCAACGGTGGACTATGGCTACACCTTC.

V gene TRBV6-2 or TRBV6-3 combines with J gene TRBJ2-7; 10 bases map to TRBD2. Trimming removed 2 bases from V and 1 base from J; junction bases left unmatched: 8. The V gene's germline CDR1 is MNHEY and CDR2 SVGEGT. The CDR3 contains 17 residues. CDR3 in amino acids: CASSYGASGGRSYEQYF. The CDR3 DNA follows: TGTGCCAGCAGTTACGGGGCTAGCGGGGGCCGATCCTACGAGCAGTACTTC.

CDR3 region: CASRVRGQGPYEQYF. The DNA of the CDR3 is TGTGCCAGCAGAGTTCGGGGACAGGGACCTTACGAGCAGTACTTC. The V gene is TRBV6-6, the J gene TRBJ2-7; 9 bases map to TRBD1. The trim removed 6 bases at V and 4 bases at J, leaving 10 bases unmatched. The CDR3 totals 15 residues. Germline values: CDR1 MNHNY, CDR2 SVGAGI (reference sequence).

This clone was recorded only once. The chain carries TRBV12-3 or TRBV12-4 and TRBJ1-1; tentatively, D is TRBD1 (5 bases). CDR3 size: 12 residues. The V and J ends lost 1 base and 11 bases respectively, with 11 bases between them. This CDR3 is CASSLDGGMAFF. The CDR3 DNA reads TGTGCCAGCAGTTTAGATGGGGGGATGGCTTTCTTT.